Below are 27 T cell receptor beta chains sequenced from a single sample in a study of T cell changes during pregnancy in multiple sclerosis. Produced via immunoSEQ multiplex PCR; TCRdb's table is partial and in-frame only. This table holds 70,000 to 100,000 clones, approximately 94% found once. The source was peripheral blood, collected in the third trimester of pregnancy. The receptor set was obtained from a female donor with multiple sclerosis, enrolled in a pregnancy study.

The chain uses TRBV28 and TRBJ2-3; D not certain. The CDR3 loop spans 13 amino acids. The V gene's germline CDR1 is MDHEN and CDR2 SYDVKM. V was clipped by 5 bases and J by 3 bases, with 9 bases between them. This CDR3 reads CASSPRMTDTQYF. The CDR3 region has the DNA TGTGCCAGCAGTCCGCGTATGACAGATACGCAGTATTTT.

V gene TRBV28 combines with J gene TRBJ2-2; TRBD1 aligns across 7 bases. The CDR3 is 14 residues long. CDR1 MDHEN and CDR2 SYDVKM come from the germline V gene. V was clipped by 5 bases and J by 4 bases; unmatched bases: 4. The CDR3: CASSGSGGTGELFF. The CDR3 DNA reads TGTGCCAGCAGTGGGTCAGGGGGCACCGGGGAGCTGTTTTTT.

The V gene is TRBV11-2, the J gene TRBJ2-2, with D unclear. CDR1 is SGHAT, CDR2 FQNNGV, per germline. The CDR3 runs to 13 residues. Trimming pared 1 base from V and 7 bases from J, leaving 7 bases between. The CDR3 protein is CASSLVRGGELFF. CDR3 DNA sequence: TGTGCCAGCAGCTTAGTGAGAGGCGGGGAGCTGTTTTTT.

The rearrangement links TRBV28 to TRBJ1-5; TRBD1 agrees at 7 bases. V shed 5 bases and J 3 bases; nucleotides not matched to a gene: 7. This CDR3 has 15 amino acids. Germline CDR1 and CDR2: MDHEN and SYDVKM. The CDR3 sequence is CASSRQGPNNQPQHF. In DNA, the CDR3 is TGTGCCAGCAGTCGACAGGGCCCCAACAATCAGCCCCAGCATTTT. The full variable domain, completed using reference TRBV28 and TRBJ1-5, is DVKVTQSSRYLVKRTGEKVFLECVQDMDHENMFWYRQDPGLGLRLIYFSYDVKMKEKGDIPEGYSVSREKKERFSLILESASTNQTSMYLCASSRQGPNNQPQHFGDGTRLSIL.

The chain recombines TRBV5-5 with TRBJ2-3; 7 bases match TRBD2. Losses at the gene ends were 0 bases for V and 5 bases for J; bases not matched to a gene: 6. The CDR3 extends over 15 amino acids. Germline V CDR1 and CDR2: SGHKS, YYEKEE (reference sequence). The CDR3 here is CASSLVGGRGDTQYF. CDR3 sequence (DNA): TGTGCCAGCAGCTTGGTTGGCGGGAGAGGAGATACGCAGTATTTT.

The count of this clone is one. The chain employs TRBV7-3 and TRBJ2-7, with 7 bases identical to TRBD2. CDR3 length equals 15 residues. Germline trimming cut 1 base from V and 2 bases from J; bases unmatched to any gene: 5. Germline V lookup: CDR1 SGHTA, CDR2 FQGTGA. The CDR3 sequence is CASSLRGGLAYEQYF. CDR3 nucleotide sequence: TGTGCCAGCAGCTTAAGGGGAGGGCTCGCCTACGAGCAGTACTTC.

The chain links TRBV5-1 to TRBJ1-2; unclear D gene. The CDR3 is made up of 13 amino acids. The germline CDR1 and CDR2 sequences are SGHRS and YFSETQ. V lost 0 bases to trimming and J lost 2 bases, with 5 bases between them. As DNA, the CDR3 is TGCGCCAGCAGCTTGGGCCAGAACTATGGCTACACCTTC. It yields the protein CASSLGQNYGYTF.

This rearrangement joins TRBV5-4 to TRBJ2-7, with 10 nucleotides matching TRBD2. The CDR3 is made up of 16 amino acids. Germline-derived CDR1 and CDR2 are SGHNT and YYREEE (reference sequence). Trimming at V came to 7 bases and at J to 6 bases, leaving 16 bases not matched to a gene. CDR3: CASPEGASGSVSEQYF. In DNA form, the CDR3 reads TGTGCCAGCCCTGAGGGAGCTAGCGGGAGTGTGAGCGAGCAGTACTTC.

The chain combines TRBV7-3 with TRBJ2-1; the match to TRBD2 covers 7 bases. The germline V gene encodes CDR1 SGHTA and CDR2 FQGTGA. The CDR3 consists of 16 residues. After removal of 2 bases from V and 0 bases from J, the junction contained 4 bases not matched to a gene. CDR3 sequence: CASSLLGGSSYNEQFF. The CDR3 DNA sequence: TGTGCCAGCAGCTTATTGGGCGGGAGCTCCTACAATGAGCAGTTCTTC. Full variable domain (outside the CDR3, taken from reference TRBV7-3 and TRBJ2-1): GAGVSQTPSNKVTEKGKYVELRCDPISGHTALYWYRQSLGQGPEFLIYFQGTGAADDSGLPNDRFFAVRPEGSVSTLKIQRTERGDSAVYLCASSLLGGSSYNEQFFGPGTRLTVL.

This clone was seen only once. The chain couples TRBV5-1 to TRBJ2-4, with a possible D match to TRBD1 (6 bases). V shed 3 bases and J shed 3 bases, with 10 bases lying between them. Per the germline V gene, CDR1 is SGHRS and CDR2 is YFSETQ. This CDR3 spans 14 amino acids. CDR3 sequence: CASSSGAGKNIQYF. The CDR3 DNA is TGCGCCAGCAGCTCAGGGGCAGGCAAAAACATTCAGTACTTC.

The chain recombines TRBV29-1 with TRBJ2-5; TRBD1 matches at 7 bases. The CDR3 runs 19 residues. Looked up from germline, CDR1 is SQVTM and CDR2 is ANQGSEA. V shed 5 bases and J 5 bases; nucleotides not matched to a gene: 26. The CDR3 reads CSVPTLPGRDRVGRETQYF. Here the CDR3 DNA reads TGCAGCGTTCCTACCCTTCCCGGCCGAGACAGGGTGGGTAGGGAGACCCAGTACTTC.

The J gene is TRBJ2-7, the V gene TRBV25-1; TRBD1 matches at 9 bases. The trim removed 1 base at V and 7 bases at J, leaving 17 bases unmatched. The CDR3 runs to 18 residues. Germline-derived CDR1 and CDR2 are MGHDK and SYGVNS. The CDR3 nucleotides are TGTGCCAGCAGTGAATGGGTGGGCCCCGGGACAGGGCGTCGAGAGCAGTACTTC. Its protein product is CASSEWVGPGTGRREQYF.

The chain is built from TRBV5-4 and TRBJ1-5, with D possibly being TRBD1 (6 bases). Trimming removed 0 bases at V and 0 bases at J, with 7 bases between. The CDR3 spans 15 residues. The germline CDR1 and CDR2 sequences are SGHNT and YYREEE (reference sequence). The CDR3 loop reads CASSLGTDSNQPQHF. CDR3 nucleotides: TGTGCCAGCAGCTTGGGGACAGATAGCAATCAGCCCCAGCATTTT.

The chain joins TRBV9 to TRBJ2-3; 8 bases are shared with TRBD2. The J segment lost 4 bases and the V segment lost 3 bases, leaving 4 bases of the junction unmatched. CDR3 length equals 14 residues. Germline V CDR1 and CDR2: SGDLS, YYNGEE. The CDR3 protein is CASSASGLADTQYF. CDR3 DNA sequence: TGTGCCAGCAGCGCTAGCGGGTTGGCAGATACGCAGTATTTT.

The genes are TRBV4-1 and TRBJ2-1; a possible D gene is TRBD1 (5 bases). CDR3 size: 15 residues. Germline lookup yields CDR1 MGHRA and CDR2 YSYEKL. The V end lost 3 bases, the J end lost 5 bases, and 14 bases lay between the germline ends. The DNA of the CDR3 is TGCGCCAGCAGCCACCTTCGGTCCAGGGACAATGAGCAGTTCTTC. This sequence encodes CASSHLRSRDNEQFF.

This chain joins TRBV7-6 and TRBJ1-5; the D gene is possibly TRBD1 (5 bases). The length of the CDR3 is 13 residues. Germline CDR1 and CDR2: SGHVS and FNYEAQ. Trimming stripped 5 bases from V and 5 bases from J, with 10 bases between. This CDR3 reads CASSRGLDQPQHF. As DNA, the CDR3 is TGTGCCAGCAGCCGGGGGTTGGATCAGCCCCAGCATTTT. The whole variable domain, remainder taken from reference TRBV7-6 and TRBJ1-5, is GAGVSQSPRYKVTKRGQDVALRCDPISGHVSLYWYRQALGQGPEFLTYFNYEAQQDKSGLPNDRFSAERPEGSISTLTIQRTEQRDSAMYRCASSRGLDQPQHFGDGTRLSIL.

The V gene is TRBV2, the J gene TRBJ1-1, with D uncertain. CDR1 and CDR2 from the germline V gene are SNHLY and FYNNEI. V shed 4 bases and J shed 5 bases, with 17 bases lying between them. The length of the CDR3 is 15 residues. In DNA form, the CDR3 reads TGTGCCAGCAGTGTACGCCCATGGGGAGGAACTGAAGCTTTCTTT. Translation: CASSVRPWGGTEAFF.

The chain recombines TRBV15 with TRBJ2-3, with 11 bases identical to TRBD2. In germline, CDR1 is LNHNV, CDR2 YYDKDF (reference sequence). The CDR3 is made up of 18 amino acids. The trim removed 0 bases at V and 3 bases at J, leaving 8 bases unmatched. The CDR3 sequence: CATSRDSHPSGRTDTQYF. CDR3 in DNA: TGTGCCACCAGCAGAGATTCCCACCCTAGCGGGAGGACAGATACGCAGTATTTT.

V is TRBV9 and J is TRBJ2-1; D not certain. Between the trimmed V and J ends, which lost 3 bases and 10 bases, there was a span of 8 bases. The CDR3 extends over 11 amino acids. CDR1 and CDR2 (germline): SGDLS, YYNGEE. The CDR3 bases are TGTGCCAGCAGCGCCCAAAGCGAGCAGTTCTTC. Protein sequence: CASSAQSEQFF.

The chain carries TRBV28 and TRBJ2-3, with D uncertain. This CDR3 comprises 15 residues. Germline CDR1 MDHEN, CDR2 SYDVKM. Trimming removed 5 bases from V and 0 bases from J, with 12 bases in between. The CDR3 DNA is TGTGCCAGCAGTACGATGAGTAGTAGCACAGATACGCAGTATTTT. This gives the protein CASSTMSSSTDTQYF.

The chain has TRBV6-5 and TRBJ2-1; 12 bases match TRBD2. Germline V CDR1 and CDR2: MNHEY, SVGAGI. V dropped 0 bases and J dropped 9; count of bases not matched to a gene: 3. This CDR3 has 15 amino acids. This chain's CDR3 is CASSYSLAGGLEQFF. CDR3 in DNA: TGTGCCAGCAGTTACTCCCTAGCGGGAGGGCTTGAGCAGTTCTTC.

This chain joins TRBV28 and TRBJ2-2; maybe TRBD2 (5 bases). The CDR3 extends over 15 amino acids. Germline lookup yields CDR1 MDHEN and CDR2 SYDVKM. Trimming took 6 bases from V and 7 from J, leaving 18 bases between them. This chain's CDR3 is CASSPDWRAVGELFF. As DNA, the CDR3 is TGTGCCAGCAGCCCGGACTGGCGGGCGGTCGGGGAGCTGTTTTTT.

The chain has TRBV14 and TRBJ2-5; TRBD1 matches at 7 bases. This CDR3 contains 14 residues. V was pared by 1 base and J by 8 bases, with 7 bases of the junction left unmatched. Per the germline V gene, CDR1 is SGHDN and CDR2 is FVKESK. CDR3 sequence: CASSQGGNRGTQYF. The CDR3 DNA follows: TGTGCCAGCAGCCAAGGGGGAAACAGGGGCACCCAGTACTTC.

The chain uses TRBV6-1 and TRBJ2-1, with 10 bases lining up with TRBD2. V lost 8 bases to trimming and J lost 8 bases; unmatched junction nucleotides: 6. The CDR3 is made up of 13 amino acids. Germline CDR1 is MNHNS and CDR2 is SASEGT. As DNA, the CDR3 is TGTGCCAGCTTCCCTAGCGGGAGATATGAGCAGTTCTTC. This sequence encodes CASFPSGRYEQFF.

The chain employs TRBV19 and TRBJ2-7; 10 bases align to TRBD2. Germline V gene lookup returns CDR1 LNHDA and CDR2 SQIVND (reference sequence). CDR3 length: 17 amino acids. V lost 0 bases and J lost 0; bases outside the gene matches: 5. The CDR3 loop reads CASSIDRLAGGSYEQYF. DNA for the CDR3: TGTGCCAGTAGTATAGATCGACTAGCGGGTGGCTCCTACGAGCAGTACTTC.

The chain employs TRBV5-1 and TRBJ2-7; 12 bases map to TRBD1. Trimming at V came to 3 bases and at J to 3 bases, leaving 7 bases not matched to a gene. The germline CDR1 and CDR2 sequences are SGHRS and YFSETQ. The CDR3 runs to 16 residues. The CDR3 loop reads CASSSGTGGGSYEQYF. CDR3 coding DNA: TGCGCCAGCAGCTCCGGGACAGGGGGCGGGAGCTACGAGCAGTACTTC.

V usage is TRBV2 and J usage is TRBJ1-4; weak D call: TRBD1 (5 bases). Germline assignment: CDR1 SNHLY and CDR2 FYNNEI. Trimming removed 5 bases from V and 0 bases from J, with 10 bases in between. CDR3 length: 15 residues. As DNA, the CDR3 is TGTGCCAGCAGTCACAGGACCTCAACTAATGAAAAACTGTTTTTT. It encodes CASSHRTSTNEKLFF.